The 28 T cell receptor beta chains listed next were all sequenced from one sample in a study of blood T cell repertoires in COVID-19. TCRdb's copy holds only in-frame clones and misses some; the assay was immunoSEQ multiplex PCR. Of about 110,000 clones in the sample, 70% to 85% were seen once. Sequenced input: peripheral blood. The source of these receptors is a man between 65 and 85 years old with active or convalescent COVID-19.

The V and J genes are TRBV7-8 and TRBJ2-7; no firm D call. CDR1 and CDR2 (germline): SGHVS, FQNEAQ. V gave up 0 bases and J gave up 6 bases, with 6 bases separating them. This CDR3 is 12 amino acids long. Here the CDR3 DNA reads TGTGCCAGCAGCTTAGCCTTCCGCGAGCAGTACTTC. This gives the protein CASSLAFREQYF.

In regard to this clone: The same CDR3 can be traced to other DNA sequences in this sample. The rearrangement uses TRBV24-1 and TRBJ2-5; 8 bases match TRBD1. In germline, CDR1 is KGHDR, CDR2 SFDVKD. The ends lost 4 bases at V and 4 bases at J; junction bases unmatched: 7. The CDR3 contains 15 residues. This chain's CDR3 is CATSDPGQGGETQYF. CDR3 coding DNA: TGTGCCACCAGTGACCCTGGACAGGGCGGAGAGACCCAGTACTTC.

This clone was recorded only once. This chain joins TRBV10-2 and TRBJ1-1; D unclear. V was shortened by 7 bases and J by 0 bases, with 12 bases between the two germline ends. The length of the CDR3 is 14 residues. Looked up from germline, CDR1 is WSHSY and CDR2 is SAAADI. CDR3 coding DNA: TGCGCCAGCAAAACGACACGGTTGAACACTGAAGCTTTCTTT. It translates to CASKTTRLNTEAFF.

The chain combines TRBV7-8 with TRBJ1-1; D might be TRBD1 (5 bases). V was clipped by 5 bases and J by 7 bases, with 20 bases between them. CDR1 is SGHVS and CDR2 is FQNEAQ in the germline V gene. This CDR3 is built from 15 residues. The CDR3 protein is CASSPTGGNRGEAFF. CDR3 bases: TGTGCCAGCAGCCCCACCGGGGGGAATAGGGGTGAAGCTTTCTTT.

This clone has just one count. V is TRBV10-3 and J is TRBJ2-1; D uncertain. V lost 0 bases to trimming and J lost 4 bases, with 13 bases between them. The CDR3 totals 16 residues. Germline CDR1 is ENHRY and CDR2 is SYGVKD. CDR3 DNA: TGTGCCATCAGTGAGTCGTCGTGGTCACAGTACAATGAGCAGTTCTTC. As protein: CAISESSWSQYNEQFF.

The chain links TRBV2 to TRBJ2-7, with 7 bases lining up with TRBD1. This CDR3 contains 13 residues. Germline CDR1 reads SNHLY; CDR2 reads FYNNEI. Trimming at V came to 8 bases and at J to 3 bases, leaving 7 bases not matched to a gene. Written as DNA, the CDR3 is TGTGCCAGCTGGAGACAGGGTGGCTACGAGCAGTACTTC. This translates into CASWRQGGYEQYF. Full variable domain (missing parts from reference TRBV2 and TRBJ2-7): EPEVTQTPSHQVTQMGQEVILRCVPISNHLYFYWYRQILGQKVEFLVSFYNNEISEKSEIFDDQFSVERPDGSNFTLKIRSTKLEDSAMYFCASWRQGGYEQYFGPGTRLTVT.

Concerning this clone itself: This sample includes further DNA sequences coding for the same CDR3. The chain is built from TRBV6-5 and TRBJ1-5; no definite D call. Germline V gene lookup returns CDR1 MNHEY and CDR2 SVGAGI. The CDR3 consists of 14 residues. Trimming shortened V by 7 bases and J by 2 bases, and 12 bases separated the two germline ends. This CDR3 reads CASTPAGGNQPQHF. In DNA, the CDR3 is TGTGCCAGCACCCCGGCGGGTGGCAATCAGCCCCAGCATTTT.

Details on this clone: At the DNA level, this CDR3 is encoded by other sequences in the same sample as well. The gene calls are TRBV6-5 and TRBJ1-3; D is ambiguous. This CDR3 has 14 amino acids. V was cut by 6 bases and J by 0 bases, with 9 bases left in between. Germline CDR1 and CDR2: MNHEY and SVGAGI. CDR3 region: CASSPGHSGNTIYF. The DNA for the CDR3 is TGTGCCAGCAGCCCCGGTCACTCTGGAAACACCATATATTTT.

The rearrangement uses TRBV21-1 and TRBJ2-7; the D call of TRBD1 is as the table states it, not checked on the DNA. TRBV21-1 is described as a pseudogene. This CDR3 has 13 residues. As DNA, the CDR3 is TGTGCCAGCAGCTTAACAGGGGGCTACGAGCAGTACTTC. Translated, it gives CASSLTGGYEQYF.

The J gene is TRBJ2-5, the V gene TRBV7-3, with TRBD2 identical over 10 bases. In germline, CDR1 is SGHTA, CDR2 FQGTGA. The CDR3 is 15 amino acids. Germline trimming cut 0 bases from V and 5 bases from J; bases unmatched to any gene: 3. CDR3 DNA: TGTGCCAGCAGCTTAACTAGCGGGGGGTTGGAGACCCAGTACTTC. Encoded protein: CASSLTSGGLETQYF.

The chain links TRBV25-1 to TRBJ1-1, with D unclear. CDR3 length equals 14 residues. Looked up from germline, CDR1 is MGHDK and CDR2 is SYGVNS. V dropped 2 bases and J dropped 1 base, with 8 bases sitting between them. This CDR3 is CASSEGSWNTEAFF. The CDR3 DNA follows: TGTGCCAGCAGTGAAGGTAGCTGGAACACTGAAGCTTTCTTT. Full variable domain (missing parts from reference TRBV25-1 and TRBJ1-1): EADIYQTPRYLVIGTGKKITLECSQTMGHDKMYWYQQDPGMELHLIHYSYGVNSTEKGDLSSESTVSRIRTEHFPLTLESARPSHTSQYLCASSEGSWNTEAFFGQGTRLTVV.

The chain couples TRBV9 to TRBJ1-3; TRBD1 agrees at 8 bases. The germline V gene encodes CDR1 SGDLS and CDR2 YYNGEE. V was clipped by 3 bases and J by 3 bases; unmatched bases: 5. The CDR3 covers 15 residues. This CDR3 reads CASSDRTGLGNTIYF. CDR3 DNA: TGTGCCAGCAGCGATAGGACAGGGCTTGGAAACACCATATATTTT.

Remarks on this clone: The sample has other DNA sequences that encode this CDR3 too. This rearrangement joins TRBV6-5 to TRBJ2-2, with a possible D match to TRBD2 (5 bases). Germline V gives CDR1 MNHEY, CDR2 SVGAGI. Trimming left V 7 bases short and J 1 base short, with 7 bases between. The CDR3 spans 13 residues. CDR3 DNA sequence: TGTGCCAGCAAAGAGGGGAACACCGGGGAGCTGTTTTTT. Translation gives CASKEGNTGELFF.

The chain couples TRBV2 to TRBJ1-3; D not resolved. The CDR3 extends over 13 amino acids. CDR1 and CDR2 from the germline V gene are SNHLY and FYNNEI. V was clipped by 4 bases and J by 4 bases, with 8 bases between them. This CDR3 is CASSVRVGNTIYF. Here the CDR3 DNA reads TGTGCCAGCAGTGTGAGGGTGGGAAACACCATATATTTT.

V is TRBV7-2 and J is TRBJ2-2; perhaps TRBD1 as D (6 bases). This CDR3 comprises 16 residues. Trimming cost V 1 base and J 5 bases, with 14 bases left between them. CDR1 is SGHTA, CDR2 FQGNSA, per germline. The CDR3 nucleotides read TGTGCCAGCAGCTTAGACAGGGTTGTTGGAACCGGGGAGCTGTTTTTT. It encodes CASSLDRVVGTGELFF.

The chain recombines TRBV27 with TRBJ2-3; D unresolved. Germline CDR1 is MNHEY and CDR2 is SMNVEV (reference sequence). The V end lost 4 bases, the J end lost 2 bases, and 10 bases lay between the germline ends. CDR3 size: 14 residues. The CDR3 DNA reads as TGTGCCAGCAGTTCCCCCTACCACACAGATACGCAGTATTTT. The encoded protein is CASSSPYHTDTQYF.

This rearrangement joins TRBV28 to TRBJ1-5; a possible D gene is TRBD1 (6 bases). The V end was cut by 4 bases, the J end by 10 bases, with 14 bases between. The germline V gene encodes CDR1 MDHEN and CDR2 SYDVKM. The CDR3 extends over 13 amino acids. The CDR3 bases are TGTGCCAGCAGTTACATGTTAGGGGGTCCCCAGCATTTT. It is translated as CASSYMLGGPQHF. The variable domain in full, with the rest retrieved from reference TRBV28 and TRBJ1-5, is DVKVTQSSRYLVKRTGEKVFLECVQDMDHENMFWYRQDPGLGLRLIYFSYDVKMKEKGDIPEGYSVSREKKERFSLILESASTNQTSMYLCASSYMLGGPQHFGDGTRLSIL.

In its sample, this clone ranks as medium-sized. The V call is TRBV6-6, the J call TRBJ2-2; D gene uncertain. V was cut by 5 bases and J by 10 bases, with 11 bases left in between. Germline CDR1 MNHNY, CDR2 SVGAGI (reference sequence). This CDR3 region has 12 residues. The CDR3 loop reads CASSGQFEELFF. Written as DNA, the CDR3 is TGTGCCAGCAGTGGCCAGTTCGAGGAGCTGTTTTTT.

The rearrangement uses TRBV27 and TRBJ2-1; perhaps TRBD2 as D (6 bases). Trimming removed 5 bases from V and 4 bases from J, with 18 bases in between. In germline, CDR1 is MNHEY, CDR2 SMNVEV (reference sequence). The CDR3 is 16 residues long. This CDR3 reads CASSPHTSPFYNEQFF. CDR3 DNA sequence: TGTGCCAGCAGTCCCCATACTAGCCCATTTTACAATGAGCAGTTCTTC.

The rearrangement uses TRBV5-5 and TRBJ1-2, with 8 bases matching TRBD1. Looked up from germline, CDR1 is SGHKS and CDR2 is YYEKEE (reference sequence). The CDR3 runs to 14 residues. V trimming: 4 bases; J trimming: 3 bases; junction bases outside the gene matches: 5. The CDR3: CASSRVDRDYGYTF. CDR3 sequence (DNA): TGTGCCAGCAGCCGGGTGGACAGGGACTATGGCTACACCTTC.

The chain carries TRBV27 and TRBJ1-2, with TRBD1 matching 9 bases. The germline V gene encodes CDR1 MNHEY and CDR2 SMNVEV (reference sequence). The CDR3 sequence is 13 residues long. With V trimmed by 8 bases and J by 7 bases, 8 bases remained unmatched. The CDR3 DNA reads TGTGCCAGCTGGCCTACAGGGGGCGGTGGCTACACCTTC. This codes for CASWPTGGGGYTF.

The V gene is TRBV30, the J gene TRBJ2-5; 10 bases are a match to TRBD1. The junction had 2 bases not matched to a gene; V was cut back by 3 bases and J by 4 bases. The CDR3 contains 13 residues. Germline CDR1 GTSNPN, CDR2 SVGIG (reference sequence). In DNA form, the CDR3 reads TGTGCCTGGAGGACAGGGGGCTTAGAGACCCAGTACTTC. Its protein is CAWRTGGLETQYF.

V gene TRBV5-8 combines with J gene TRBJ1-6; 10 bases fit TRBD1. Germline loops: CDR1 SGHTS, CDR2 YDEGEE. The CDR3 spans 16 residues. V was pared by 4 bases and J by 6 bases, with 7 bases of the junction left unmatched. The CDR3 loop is CASSAGTGAFNSPLHF. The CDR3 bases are TGTGCCAGCAGCGCGGGGACAGGGGCCTTTAATTCACCCCTCCACTTT.

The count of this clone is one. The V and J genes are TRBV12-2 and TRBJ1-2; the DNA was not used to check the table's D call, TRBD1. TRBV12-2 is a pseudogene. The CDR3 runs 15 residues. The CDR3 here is CASRLAQGANYGYTF. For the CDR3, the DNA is TGTGCAAGTCGCTTAGCCCAGGGGGCTAACTATGGCTACACCTTC.

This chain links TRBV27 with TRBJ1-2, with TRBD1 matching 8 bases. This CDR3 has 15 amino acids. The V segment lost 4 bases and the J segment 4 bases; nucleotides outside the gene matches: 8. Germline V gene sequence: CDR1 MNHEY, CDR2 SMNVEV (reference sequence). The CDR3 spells CASSSWDRSFYGYTF. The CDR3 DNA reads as TGTGCCAGCAGTTCCTGGGACAGGTCTTTCTATGGCTACACCTTC.

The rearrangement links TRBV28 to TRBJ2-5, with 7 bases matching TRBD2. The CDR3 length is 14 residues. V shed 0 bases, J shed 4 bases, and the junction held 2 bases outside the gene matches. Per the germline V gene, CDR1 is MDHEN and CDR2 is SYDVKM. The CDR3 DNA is TGTGCCAGCAGTTTATGGGGCGGGAGAGAGACCCAGTACTTC. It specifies CASSLWGGRETQYF.

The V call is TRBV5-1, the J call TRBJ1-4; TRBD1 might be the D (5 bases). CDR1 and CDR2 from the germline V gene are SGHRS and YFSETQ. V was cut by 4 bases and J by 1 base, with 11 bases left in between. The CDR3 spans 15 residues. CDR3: CASSASGLTNEKLFF. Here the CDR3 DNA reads TGCGCCAGCAGCGCCTCAGGGTTAACTAATGAAAAACTGTTTTTT.

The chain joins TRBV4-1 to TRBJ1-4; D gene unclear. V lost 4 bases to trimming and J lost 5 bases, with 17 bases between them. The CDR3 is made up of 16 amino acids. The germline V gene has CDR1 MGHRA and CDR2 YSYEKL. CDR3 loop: CASSRAYGEGNEKLFF. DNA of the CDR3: TGCGCCAGCAGCCGAGCCTACGGGGAAGGGAATGAAAAACTGTTTTTT.